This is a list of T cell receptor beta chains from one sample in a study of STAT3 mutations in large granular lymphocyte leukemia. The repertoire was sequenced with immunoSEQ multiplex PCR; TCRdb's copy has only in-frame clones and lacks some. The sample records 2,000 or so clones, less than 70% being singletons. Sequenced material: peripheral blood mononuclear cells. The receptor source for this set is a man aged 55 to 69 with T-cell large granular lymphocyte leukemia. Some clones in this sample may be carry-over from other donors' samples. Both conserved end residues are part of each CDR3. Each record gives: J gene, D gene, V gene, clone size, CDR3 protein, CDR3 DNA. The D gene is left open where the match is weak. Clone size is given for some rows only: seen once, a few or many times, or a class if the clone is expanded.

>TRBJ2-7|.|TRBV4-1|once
CASSQDAPDEQYF
TGCGCCAGCAGCCAAGACGCCCCAGACGAGCAGTACTTC
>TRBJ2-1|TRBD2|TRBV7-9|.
CASRPGTSNRGQFF
TGTGCCAGCAGGCCCGGGACTAGCAATCGTGGGCAGTTCTTC
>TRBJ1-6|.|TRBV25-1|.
CASRGPGQGTPLHF
TGTGCCAGCAGGGGGCCGGGGCAGGGCACACCCCTCCACTTT
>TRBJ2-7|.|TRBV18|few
CASSPPSDRYEQYF
TGTGCCAGCTCACCGCCCTCTGACAGGTACGAGCAGTACTTC
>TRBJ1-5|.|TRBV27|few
CASSLSSDQPQHF
TGTGCCAGCAGTTTATCGTCGGATCAGCCCCAGCATTTT
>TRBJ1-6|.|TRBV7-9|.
CASLGTGNSPLHF
TGTGCCAGCCTAGGGACGGGTAATTCACCCCTCCACTTT
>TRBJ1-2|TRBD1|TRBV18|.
CASSPPSRDRASGYTF
TGTGCCAGCTCACCACCTTCACGGGACAGGGCCTCAGGCTACACCTTC
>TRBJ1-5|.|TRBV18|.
CASSPPGGGNQPQHF
TGTGCCAGCTCACCACCGGGGGGGGGCAATCAGCCCCAGCATTTT
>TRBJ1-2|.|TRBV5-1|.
CASSGGDLYGYTF
TGCGCCAGCAGCGGCGGGGATCTCTATGGCTACACCTTC
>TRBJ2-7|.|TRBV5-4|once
CASSLDPVREQYF
TGTGCCAGCAGCTTGGACCCGGTGCGGGAGCAGTACTTC
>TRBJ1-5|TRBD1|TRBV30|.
CAWNRQGGQPQHF
TGTGCCTGGAATCGACAGGGCGGTCAGCCCCAGCATTTT